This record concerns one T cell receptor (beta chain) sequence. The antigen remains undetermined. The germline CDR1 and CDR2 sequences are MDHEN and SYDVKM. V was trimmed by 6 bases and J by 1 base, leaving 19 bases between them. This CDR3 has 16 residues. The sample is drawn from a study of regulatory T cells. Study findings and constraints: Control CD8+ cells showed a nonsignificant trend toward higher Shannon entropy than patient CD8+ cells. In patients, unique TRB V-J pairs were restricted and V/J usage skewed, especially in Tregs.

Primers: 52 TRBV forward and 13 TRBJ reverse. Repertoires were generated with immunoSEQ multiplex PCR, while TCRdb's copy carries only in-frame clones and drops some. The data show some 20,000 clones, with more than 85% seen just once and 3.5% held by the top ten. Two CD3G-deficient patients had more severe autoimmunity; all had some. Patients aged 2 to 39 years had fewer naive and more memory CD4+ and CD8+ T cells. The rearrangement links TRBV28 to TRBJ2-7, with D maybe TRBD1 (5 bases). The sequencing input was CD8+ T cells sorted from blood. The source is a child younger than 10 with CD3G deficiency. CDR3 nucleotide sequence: TGTGCCAGCAGCCCGGGTGTAGGGGCATCTTCCTACGAGCAGTACTTC. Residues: CASSPGVGASSYEQYF. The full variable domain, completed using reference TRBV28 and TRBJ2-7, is DVKVTQSSRYLVKRTGEKVFLECVQDMDHENMFWYRQDPGLGLRLIYFSYDVKMKEKGDIPEGYSVSREKKERFSLILESASTNQTSMYLCASSPGVGASSYEQYFGPGTRLTVT.